The source of this T cell receptor beta chain is a study of beta chain features in type 1 diabetes. The study reverse transcribed the entire isolated RNA, so it sequenced expressed TCRB transcripts. TCRdb keeps only in-frame clones here, not all; method: immunoSEQ multiplex PCR. The repertoire holds fewer than 650,000 clones, with around 15% as singletons. The germline CDR1 and CDR2 sequences are SQVTM and ANQGSEA. The CDR3 covers 14 residues. V trimming: 5 bases; J trimming: 6 bases; junction bases outside the gene matches: 6. Study-level findings and limits: The naive, central memory and Treg TCRB repertoires showed an apparent similarity that was greater among patients than among healthy donors.

This clone was seen only a few times. The antigen remains undetermined. The TCR sequence derives from a man between 18 and 29 years old in good health. V gene TRBV29-1 combines with J gene TRBJ1-4, with 10 bases matching TRBD1. Sequencing used naive CD4+ T cells from blood. The CDR3: CSVRQGARYEKLFF. The CDR3 DNA sequence: TGCAGCGTTAGACAGGGGGCGAGATATGAAAAACTGTTTTTT.